This TCR beta chain was sequenced for a study of regulatory T cells in long-lasting Graves disease. About the research overall: Over 5 years on antithyroid drugs plus positive TSH receptor antibodies marked Graves' disease as persistent.

Study findings and constraints: Public clonotype sharing was higher in persistent than newly diagnosed patients. There was favoring of TRBV28, TRBJ1-2 and TRBJ2-5 in persistent disease.

According to the study, TCR beta libraries were built with iRepertoire HTBI primers and CDR3-region Arm-PCR. TCRdb processed the multiplex PCR reads anew with MiXCR; each CDR3 protein has one entry. The sample lists 350,000 to 500,000 distinct CDR3 sequences, under 25% seen once, with approximately 15% in the top ten. The time point: persistent/refractory GD, antithyroid drugs over 5 years with positive TRAb. RNA extracted from PBMCs served as the sequencing template. Between the trimmed V and J ends, which lost 2 bases and 7 bases, there was a span of 5 bases. The CDR3 has 11 amino acids. In germline, CDR1 is MNHEY, CDR2 SVGEGT. At least ten counts were recorded for this clonotype. Its cognate antigen is unknown.

This clonotype was sampled from a female donor with Graves disease. This chain uses TRBV6-2 or TRBV6-3 with TRBJ1-1; no clear D gene. The sample consisted of peripheral blood mononuclear cells (PBMCs), taken when the disease was refractory, from a patient treated with antithyroid drugs. Here the CDR3 reads CASSYPDEAFF. CDR3 sequence (DNA): TGTGCCAGCAGTTACCCGGATGAAGCTTTCTTT.